Given below is one T cell receptor (beta chain) in context. The sample belongs to a study of blood T cell repertoires in COVID-19. Study-wide context: Sources were T cells, B-cell-depleted T cells, or PBMCs; the material itself was cDNA or gDNA.

This CDR3 is 15 amino acids long. The V and J ends lost 5 bases and 4 bases, in that order; junction bases with no gene match: 9. The germline V gene encodes CDR1 MNHEY and CDR2 SVGAGI. The authors' processing: How many nucleated cells were present was estimated from reference gene primer amplification. Sequencing used immunoSEQ multiplex PCR; TCRdb keeps in-frame clones, though not all of them. The DNA was the basis for D and trimming; V, J and clone size are from that table. Here the sample spans over 200,000 clones, about 90% being singletons. J is TRBJ1-2 and V is TRBV6-5; TRBD1 matches at 8 bases. This receptor was obtained from a man aged 40-49 years with active or convalescent COVID-19. The material sequenced was peripheral blood. The CDR3 loop is CASSLSGGLSYGYTF. The CDR3 DNA follows: TGTGCCAGCAGTCTCTCAGGGGGCCTCAGCTATGGCTACACCTTC.